The present T cell receptor beta chain was sequenced within a study of control samples from healthy donors and cancer patients (TCRdb year 2020). This clone was found once. What this receptor recognizes is not known. Qualities for individual bases were not recorded, and no much larger clone is one base off. Libraries were built with the immunoSEQ multiplex PCR assay. In TCRdb, the immuneACCESS table is reduced to in-frame sequences with V and J assigned. These tables do not hold every clone; where another copy was compared, an unresolved V gene accounts for under half, and the others remain unexplained. Present in this sample are about 78,000 clones, about 89% of which were seen just once. The ten largest clones capture 7.5% to 9% of the sample. The germline V end is reduced by 2 bases and the J end by 5 bases; junction bases left unmatched: 8. Spanning cysteine to phenylalanine, the CDR3 consists of 15 amino acids. The only DNA kept is the CDR3, 45 bases in frame from the first base. As encoded in the germline V gene (reference sequence), CDR1 is LGHDT while CDR2 is YNNKEL.

The sequenced sample was blood. Recombination connected TRBV3-1 (or the pseudogene TRBV3-2) to TRBJ2-7; the central 8 bases match TRBD1. The clonotype comes from a woman in her sixties or seventies in good health. The CDR3 protein is CASSQLWAGGHEQYF. Read as DNA, the sequence is TGTGCCAGCAGCCAACTGTGGGCAGGGGGCCACGAGCAGTACTTC.